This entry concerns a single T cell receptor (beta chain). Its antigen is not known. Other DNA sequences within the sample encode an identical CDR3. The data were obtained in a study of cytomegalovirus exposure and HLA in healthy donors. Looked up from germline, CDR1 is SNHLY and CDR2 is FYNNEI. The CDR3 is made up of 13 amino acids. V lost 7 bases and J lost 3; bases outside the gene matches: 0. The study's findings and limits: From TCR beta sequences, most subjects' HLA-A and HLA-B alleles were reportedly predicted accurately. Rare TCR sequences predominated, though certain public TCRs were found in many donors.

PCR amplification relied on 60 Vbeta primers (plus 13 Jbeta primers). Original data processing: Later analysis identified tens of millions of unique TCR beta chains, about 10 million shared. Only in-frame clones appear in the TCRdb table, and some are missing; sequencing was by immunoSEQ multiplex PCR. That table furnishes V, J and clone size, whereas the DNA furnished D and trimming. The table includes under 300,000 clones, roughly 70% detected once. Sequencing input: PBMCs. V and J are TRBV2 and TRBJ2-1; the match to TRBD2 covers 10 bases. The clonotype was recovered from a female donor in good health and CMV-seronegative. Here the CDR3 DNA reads TGTGCCAGCACTAGCGGGAGCTACAATGAGCAGTTCTTC. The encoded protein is CASTSGSYNEQFF.